This TCR beta chain is drawn from a study of shared clonotypes between healthy human individuals. Study results and limitations: The naive CD4 repertoires of a handful of donors were compared, and around 5.1% of clonotypes were shared. Rarefaction demonstrated incomplete sorted-subset sequencing despite large depth.

TCRdb keeps only in-frame clones here, not all; method: immunoSEQ multiplex PCR. The sample lists roughly 2.1 million clones; about 92% were seen once. Cells designated naive CD8 were CD45RO-negative and were positively selected for CCR7, with terminally differentiated effector memory CD45RA+ cells excluded. Germline CDR1 and CDR2: SGHRS and YFSETQ. The CDR3 loop spans 15 amino acids. The V and J ends lost 4 bases and 6 bases, in that order; junction bases with no gene match: 11. This clone showed up just once. Its antigen is not identified. V is TRBV5-1 and J is TRBJ2-3; 7 positions match TRBD1. The sample was naive CD8+ T cells from PBMCs. This receptor was taken from a man aged 18 to 30 in good health. Some clones in this sample may be carry-over from other donors' samples. The CDR3 reads CASSGRQGFMDTQYF. Written as DNA, the CDR3 is TGCGCCAGCAGCGGACGACAGGGTTTTATGGATACGCAGTATTTT.